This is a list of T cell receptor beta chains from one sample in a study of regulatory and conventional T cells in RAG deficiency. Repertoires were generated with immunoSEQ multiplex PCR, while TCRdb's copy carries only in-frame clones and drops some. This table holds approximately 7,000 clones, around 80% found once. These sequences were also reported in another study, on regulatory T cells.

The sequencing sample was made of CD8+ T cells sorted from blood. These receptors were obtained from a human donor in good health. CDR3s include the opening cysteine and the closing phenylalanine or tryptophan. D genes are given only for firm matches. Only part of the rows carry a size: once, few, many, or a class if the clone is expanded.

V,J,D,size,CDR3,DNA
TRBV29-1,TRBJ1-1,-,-,CSASLGGLSTEAFF,TGCAGCGCTTCTCTGGGGGGGCTGTCCACTGAAGCTTTCTTT
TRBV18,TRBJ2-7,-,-,CASSPPSRTDLYEQYF,TGTGCCAGCTCACCACCATCGCGGACCGATCTATACGAGCAGTACTTC
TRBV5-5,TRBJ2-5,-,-,CASSYLDSPQETQYF,TGTGCCAGCAGTTACCTGGACAGCCCCCAAGAGACCCAGTACTTC
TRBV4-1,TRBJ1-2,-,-,CASSQDKQISNYGYTF,TGCGCCAGCAGCCAAGATAAACAGATTTCTAACTATGGCTACACCTTC
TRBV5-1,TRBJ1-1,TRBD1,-,CASGRQGENTEAFF,TGCGCCAGCGGAAGACAGGGGGAGAACACTGAAGCTTTCTTT
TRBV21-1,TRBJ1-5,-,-,CASGRDGGNQPQHF,TGTGCCAGCGGCCGGGACGGGGGCAATCAGCCCCAGCATTTT
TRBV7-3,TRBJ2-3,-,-,CASSLRQGRADTQYF,TGTGCCAGCAGCTTAAGGCAGGGGAGGGCAGATACGCAGTATTTT
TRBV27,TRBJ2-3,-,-,CASSLTGYTDTQYF,TGTGCCAGCAGCCTAACAGGATACACAGATACGCAGTATTTT
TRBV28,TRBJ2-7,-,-,CATTLRGADSYEQYF,TGTGCCACTACTCTACGGGGCGCGGACTCCTACGAGCAGTACTTC
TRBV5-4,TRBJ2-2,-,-,CASSLDRTGELFF,TGTGCCAGCAGCTTGGATCGAACCGGGGAGCTGTTTTTT
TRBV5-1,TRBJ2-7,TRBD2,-,CASSFSSGDYEQYF,TGCGCCAGCAGCTTTTCTAGCGGGGATTACGAGCAGTACTTC
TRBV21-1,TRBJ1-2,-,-,CASSPRLKARGGYTF,TGTGCCAGCAGCCCCCGCCTAAAAGCCCGGGGGGGCTACACCTTC
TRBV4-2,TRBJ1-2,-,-,CASSSRSWPEHF,TGTGCCAGCAGCTCCCGTTCGTGGCCCGAGCACTTC
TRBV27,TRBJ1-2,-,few,CASSPTVDYGYTF,TGTGCCAGCAGTCCGACGGTAGACTATGGCTACACCTTC
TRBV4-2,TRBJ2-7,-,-,CASSQGGEGGTYEQYF,TGTGCCAGCAGCCAGGGGGGAGAGGGCGGCACCTACGAGCAGTACTTC
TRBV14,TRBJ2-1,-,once,CASSQDNRGPNNEQFF,TGTGCCAGCAGCCAAGACAATAGGGGACCGAACAATGAGCAGTTCTTC
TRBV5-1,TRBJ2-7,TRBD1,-,CASSFTGGIYEQYF,TGCGCCAGCAGCTTTACAGGGGGCATCTACGAGCAGTACTTC
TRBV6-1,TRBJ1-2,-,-,CASRLTPTHLYGYTF,TGTGCCAGCAGATTGACCCCGACCCATCTCTATGGCTACACCTTC
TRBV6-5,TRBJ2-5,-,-,CASRNLLARGETQYF,TGTGCCAGCAGAAACCTCCTAGCTAGAGGGGAGACCCAGTACTTC
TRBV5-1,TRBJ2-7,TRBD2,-,CASSGEFGTSEGYEQYF,TGCGCCAGCAGCGGAGAGTTCGGGACTAGCGAAGGCTACGAGCAGTACTTC
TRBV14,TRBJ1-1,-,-,CASSQQNTEAFF,TGTGCCAGCAGCCAACAGAACACTGAAGCTTTCTTT
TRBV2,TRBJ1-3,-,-,CASDLGNTIYF,TGTGCCAGTGACCTCGGAAACACCATATATTTT
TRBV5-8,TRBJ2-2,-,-,CASSLSLGPGELFF,TGTGCCAGCAGCTTGAGTCTCGGGCCCGGGGAGCTGTTTTTT
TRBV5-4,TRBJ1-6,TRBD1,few,CASSLGRGPNSPLHF,TGTGCCAGCAGCTTGGGCAGGGGGCCTAATTCACCCCTCCACTTT
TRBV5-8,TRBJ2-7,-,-,CASSLGTSSLSSYEQYF,TGTGCCAGCAGCTTGGGGACATCAAGCCTTAGCTCCTACGAGCAGTACTTC
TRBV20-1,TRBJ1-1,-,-,CSAPGDTEAFF,TGCAGTGCCCCGGGAGACACTGAAGCTTTCTTT
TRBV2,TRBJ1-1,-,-,CASSSRWPNTEAFF,TGTGCCAGCAGTAGCAGGTGGCCCAACACTGAAGCTTTCTTT
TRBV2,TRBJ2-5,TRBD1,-,CASSDLQGVQETQYF,TGTGCCAGCAGTGATCTACAGGGGGTTCAAGAGACCCAGTACTTC
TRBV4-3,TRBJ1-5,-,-,CASSQEFGRPQHF,TGCGCCAGCAGCCAAGAGTTCGGGAGGCCCCAGCATTTT
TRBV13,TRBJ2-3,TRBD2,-,CASSLGTSGGADTQYF,TGTGCCAGCAGCCTCGGGACTAGCGGGGGGGCGGATACGCAGTATTTT
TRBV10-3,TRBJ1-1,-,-,CAISDPGTTFSTNTEAFF,TGTGCCATCAGTGACCCCGGGACCACATTTTCTACGAACACTGAAGCTTTCTTT
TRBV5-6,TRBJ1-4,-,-,CASSWGGATNEKLFF,TGTGCCAGCAGCTGGGGGGGAGCGACTAATGAAAAACTGTTTTTT